Listed here are 3 T cell receptor beta chains from one sample, sequenced in a study of a mutant IDH1 vaccine in newly diagnosed glioma. Here immunoSEQ multiplex PCR was the method, and the copy in TCRdb shows in-frame clones only, minus some. The repertoire has about 94,000 clones, 85% to 90% of them found once; the top ten carry approximately 0.8%. Sample time point: week 47, end of study. Each dose of the vaccine consisted of 300 ug of mutant IDH1 20-mer peptide, with topical imiquimod. Their antigens are not known. Sample: PBMCs, taken from a glioma patient whose treatment included an IDH1 peptide vaccine. All receptors derive from a woman in her 50s with glioma.

Only a few counts were recorded for this clone. The V gene is TRBV5-6, the J gene TRBJ1-2, with D uncertain. V was cut by 0 bases and J by 8 bases, with 5 bases left in between. Germline V gives CDR1 SGHDT, CDR2 YYEEEE. This CDR3 has 11 amino acids. The CDR3 loop reads CASSLAGGYTF. The DNA of the CDR3 is TGTGCCAGCAGCTTGGCGGGGGGCTACACCTTC.

This chain joins TRBV19 and TRBJ1-6, with D unclear. The CDR3 has 14 amino acids. Germline-derived CDR1 and CDR2 are LNHDA and SQIVND (reference sequence). Trimming pared 4 bases from V and 3 bases from J, leaving 7 bases between. CDR3 in amino acids: CASSRPDYNSPLHF. CDR3 nucleotide sequence: TGTGCCAGTAGTAGGCCAGACTATAATTCACCCCTCCACTTT.

The chain couples TRBV5-6 to TRBJ2-7; possible D gene TRBD1, 6 bases. The V gene lost 4 bases and the J gene lost 2 bases, with 10 bases spanning the gap. This CDR3 spans 13 amino acids. Germline V gene data show CDR1 as SGHDT and CDR2 as YYEEEE. CDR3 DNA sequence: TGTGCCAGCAGCCCGGGACACACCTACGAGCAGTACTTC. Amino acid sequence: CASSPGHTYEQYF.